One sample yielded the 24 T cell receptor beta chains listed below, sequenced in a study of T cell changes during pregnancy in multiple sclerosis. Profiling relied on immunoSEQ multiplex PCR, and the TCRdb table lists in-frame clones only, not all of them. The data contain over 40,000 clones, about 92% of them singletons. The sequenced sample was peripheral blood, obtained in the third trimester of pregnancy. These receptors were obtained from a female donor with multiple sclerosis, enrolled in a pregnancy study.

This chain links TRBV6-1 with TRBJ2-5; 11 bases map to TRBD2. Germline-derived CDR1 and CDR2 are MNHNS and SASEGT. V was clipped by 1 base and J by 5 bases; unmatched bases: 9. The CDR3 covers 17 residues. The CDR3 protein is CASSEGGLAEGWETQYF. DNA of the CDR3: TGTGCCAGCAGTGAAGGGGGACTAGCGGAGGGGTGGGAGACCCAGTACTTC.

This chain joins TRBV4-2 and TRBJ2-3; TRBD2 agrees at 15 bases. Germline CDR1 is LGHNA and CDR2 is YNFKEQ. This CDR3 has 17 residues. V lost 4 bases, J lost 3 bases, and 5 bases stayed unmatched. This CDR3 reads CASSLGLAGGPTDTQYF. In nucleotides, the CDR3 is TGTGCCAGCAGCCTCGGACTAGCGGGAGGGCCGACAGATACGCAGTATTTT.

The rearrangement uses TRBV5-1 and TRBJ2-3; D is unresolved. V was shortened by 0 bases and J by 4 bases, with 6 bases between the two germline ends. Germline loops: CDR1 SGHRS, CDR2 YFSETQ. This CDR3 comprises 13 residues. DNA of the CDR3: TGCGCCAGCAGCTTGGCCTACGCAGATACGCAGTATTTT. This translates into CASSLAYADTQYF.

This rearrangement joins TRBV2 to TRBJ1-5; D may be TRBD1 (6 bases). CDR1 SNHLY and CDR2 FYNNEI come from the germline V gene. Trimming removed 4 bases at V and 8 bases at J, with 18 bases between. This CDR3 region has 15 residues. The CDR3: CASSGTVGDREPQHF. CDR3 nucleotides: TGTGCCAGCAGTGGGACAGTGGGCGACCGAGAGCCCCAGCATTTT. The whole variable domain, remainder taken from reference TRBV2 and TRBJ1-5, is EPEVTQTPSHQVTQMGQEVILRCVPISNHLYFYWYRQILGQKVEFLVSFYNNEISEKSEIFDDQFSVERPDGSNFTLKIRSTKLEDSAMYFCASSGTVGDREPQHFGDGTRLSIL.

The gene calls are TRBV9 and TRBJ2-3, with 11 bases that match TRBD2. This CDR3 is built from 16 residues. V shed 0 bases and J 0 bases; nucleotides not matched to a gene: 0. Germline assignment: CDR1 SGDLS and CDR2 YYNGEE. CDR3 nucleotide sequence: TGTGCCAGCAGCGTAGTAGCGGGAGGGAGCACAGATACGCAGTATTTT. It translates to CASSVVAGGSTDTQYF.

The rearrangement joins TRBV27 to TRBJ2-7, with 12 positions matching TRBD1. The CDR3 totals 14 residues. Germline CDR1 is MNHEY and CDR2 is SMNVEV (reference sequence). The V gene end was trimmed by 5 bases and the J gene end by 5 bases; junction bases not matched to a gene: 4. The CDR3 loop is CASSPGQGAHEQYF. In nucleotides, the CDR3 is TGTGCCAGCAGTCCGGGACAGGGGGCCCACGAGCAGTACTTC.

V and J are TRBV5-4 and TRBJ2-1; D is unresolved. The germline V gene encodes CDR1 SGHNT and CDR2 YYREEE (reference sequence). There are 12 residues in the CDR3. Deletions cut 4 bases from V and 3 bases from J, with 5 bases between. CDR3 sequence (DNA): TGTGCCAGCAGCCTAGACTACAATGAGCAGTTCTTC. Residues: CASSLDYNEQFF.

The CDR3 here is CASSPPRGNGYTF. The CDR3 DNA sequence: TGCGCCAGCAGCCCCCCGCGGGGAAATGGCTACACCTTC. The chain combines TRBV5-1 with TRBJ1-2; D is undetermined. The V gene lost 4 bases and the J gene lost 6 bases, with 13 bases spanning the gap. CDR3 size: 13 residues. Germline V lookup: CDR1 SGHRS, CDR2 YFSETQ. Based on the CDR3 plus reference TRBV5-1 and TRBJ1-2, the full variable domain is KAGVTQTPRYLIKTRGQQVTLSCSPISGHRSVSWYQQTPGQGLQFLFEYFSETQRNKGNFPGRFSGRQFSNSRSEMNVSTLELGDSALYLCASSPPRGNGYTFGSGTRLTVV.

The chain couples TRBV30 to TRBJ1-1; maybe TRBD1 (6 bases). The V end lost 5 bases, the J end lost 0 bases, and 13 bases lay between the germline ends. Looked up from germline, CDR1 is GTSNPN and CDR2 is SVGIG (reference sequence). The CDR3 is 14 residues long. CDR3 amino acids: CAWGGGGMNTEAFF. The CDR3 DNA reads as TGTGCCTGGGGTGGGGGGGGCATGAACACTGAAGCTTTCTTT.

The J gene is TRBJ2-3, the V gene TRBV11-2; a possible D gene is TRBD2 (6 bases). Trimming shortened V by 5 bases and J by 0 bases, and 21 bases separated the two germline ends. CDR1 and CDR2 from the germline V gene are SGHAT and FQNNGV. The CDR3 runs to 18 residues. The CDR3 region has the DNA TGTGCCAGCAGCAGCCTAGCGAGCAGACTACGTAGCACAGATACGCAGTATTTT. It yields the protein CASSSLASRLRSTDTQYF.

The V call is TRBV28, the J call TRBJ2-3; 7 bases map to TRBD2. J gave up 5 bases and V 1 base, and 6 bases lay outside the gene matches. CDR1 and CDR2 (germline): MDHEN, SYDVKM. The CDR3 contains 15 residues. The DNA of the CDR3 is TGTGCCAGCAGTTTATTTGGGGGAGGGGAAGATACGCAGTATTTT. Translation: CASSLFGGGEDTQYF.

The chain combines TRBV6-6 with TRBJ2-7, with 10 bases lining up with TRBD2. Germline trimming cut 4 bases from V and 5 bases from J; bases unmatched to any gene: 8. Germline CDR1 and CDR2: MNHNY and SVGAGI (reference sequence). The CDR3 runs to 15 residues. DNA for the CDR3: TGTGCCAGCAGTTCCTCAGCGGGAGGGCCCCACGAGCAGTACTTC. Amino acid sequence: CASSSSAGGPHEQYF.

CDR3 sequence reads: CASSQRQGDQPQHF. In nucleotides, the CDR3 is TGCGCCAGCAGCCAACGACAGGGGGATCAGCCCCAGCATTTT. The V gene is TRBV4-1, the J gene TRBJ1-5; 9 bases fit TRBD1. This CDR3 comprises 14 residues. Germline V gene sequence: CDR1 MGHRA, CDR2 YSYEKL. V lost 2 bases to trimming and J lost 5 bases; unmatched junction nucleotides: 1.

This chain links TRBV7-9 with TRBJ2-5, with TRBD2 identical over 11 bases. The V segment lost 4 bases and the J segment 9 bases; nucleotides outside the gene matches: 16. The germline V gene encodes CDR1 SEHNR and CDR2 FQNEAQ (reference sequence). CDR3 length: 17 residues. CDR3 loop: CASSSSLRPTSGMAQYF. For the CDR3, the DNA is TGTGCCAGCAGCTCCTCCCTGAGACCGACTAGCGGGATGGCCCAGTACTTC.

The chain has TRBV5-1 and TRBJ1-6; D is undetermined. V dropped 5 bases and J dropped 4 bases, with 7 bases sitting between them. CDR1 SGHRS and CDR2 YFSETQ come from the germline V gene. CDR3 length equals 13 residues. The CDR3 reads CASSADYNSPLHF. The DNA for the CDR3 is TGCGCCAGCAGTGCAGATTATAATTCACCCCTCCACTTT.

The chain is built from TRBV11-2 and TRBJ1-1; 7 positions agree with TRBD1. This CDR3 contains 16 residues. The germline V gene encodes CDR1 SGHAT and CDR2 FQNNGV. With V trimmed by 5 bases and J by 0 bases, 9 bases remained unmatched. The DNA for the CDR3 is TGTGCCAGCAGCATTACTGGACAGGTGGTGAACACTGAAGCTTTCTTT. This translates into CASSITGQVVNTEAFF.

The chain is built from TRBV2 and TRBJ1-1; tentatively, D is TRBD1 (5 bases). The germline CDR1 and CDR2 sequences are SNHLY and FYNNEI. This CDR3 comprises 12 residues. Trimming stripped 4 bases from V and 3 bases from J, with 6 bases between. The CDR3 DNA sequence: TGTGCCAGCAGTGGACAGCACACTGAAGCTTTCTTT. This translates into CASSGQHTEAFF. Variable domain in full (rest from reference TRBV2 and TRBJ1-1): EPEVTQTPSHQVTQMGQEVILRCVPISNHLYFYWYRQILGQKVEFLVSFYNNEISEKSEIFDDQFSVERPDGSNFTLKIRSTKLEDSAMYFCASSGQHTEAFFGQGTRLTVV.

CDR3 sequence: CATSREKGQGLYEQYF. CDR3 DNA: TGTGCCACCAGCAGAGAAAAGGGGCAGGGGCTCTACGAGCAGTACTTC. The rearrangement uses TRBV15 and TRBJ2-7; tentatively, D is TRBD1 (6 bases). CDR3 length equals 16 residues. Germline CDR1 is LNHNV and CDR2 is YYDKDF (reference sequence). Trimming removed 0 bases at V and 3 bases at J, with 15 bases between. Together with reference TRBV15 and TRBJ2-7, the CDR3 gives the full variable domain: DAMVIQNPRYQVTQFGKPVTLSCSQTLNHNVMYWYQQKSSQAPKLLFHYYDKDFNNEADTPDNFQSRRPNTSFCFLDIRSPGLGDTAMYLCATSREKGQGLYEQYFGPGTRLTVT.

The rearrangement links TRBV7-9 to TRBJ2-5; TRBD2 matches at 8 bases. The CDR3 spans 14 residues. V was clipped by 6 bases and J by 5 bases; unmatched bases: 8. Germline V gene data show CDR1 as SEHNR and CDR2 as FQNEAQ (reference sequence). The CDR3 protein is CASRSAGGGETQYF. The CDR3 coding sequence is TGTGCCAGCAGATCCGCGGGGGGTGGGGAGACCCAGTACTTC.

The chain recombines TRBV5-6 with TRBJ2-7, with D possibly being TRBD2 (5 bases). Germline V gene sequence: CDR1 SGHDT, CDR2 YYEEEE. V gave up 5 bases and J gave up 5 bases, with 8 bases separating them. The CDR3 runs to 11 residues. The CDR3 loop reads CASRGSDEQYF. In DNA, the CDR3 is TGTGCCAGCAGGGGTAGCGACGAGCAGTACTTC.

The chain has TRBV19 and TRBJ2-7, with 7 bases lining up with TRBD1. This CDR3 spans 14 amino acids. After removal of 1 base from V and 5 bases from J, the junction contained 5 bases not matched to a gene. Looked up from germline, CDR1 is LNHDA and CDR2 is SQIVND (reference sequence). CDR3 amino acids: CASSIGHRGNEQYF. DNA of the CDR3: TGTGCCAGTAGTATAGGGCACAGGGGCAACGAGCAGTACTTC.

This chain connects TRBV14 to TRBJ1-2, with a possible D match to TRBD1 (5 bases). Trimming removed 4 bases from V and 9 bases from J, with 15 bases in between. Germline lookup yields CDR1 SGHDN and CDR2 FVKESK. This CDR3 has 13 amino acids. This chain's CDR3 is CASSPRTPWSYTF. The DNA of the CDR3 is TGTGCCAGCAGCCCCAGGACACCCTGGAGCTACACCTTC. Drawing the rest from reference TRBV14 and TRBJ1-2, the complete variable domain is EAGVTQFPSHSVIEKGQTVTLRCDPISGHDNLYWYRRVMGKEIKFLLHFVKESKQDESGMPNNRFLAERTGGTYSTLKVQPAELEDSGVYFCASSPRTPWSYTFGSGTRLTVV.

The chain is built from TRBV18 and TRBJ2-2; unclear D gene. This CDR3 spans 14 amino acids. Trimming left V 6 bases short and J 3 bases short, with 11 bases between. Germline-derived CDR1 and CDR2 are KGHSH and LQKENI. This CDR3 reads CASSHLGDTGELFF. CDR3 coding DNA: TGTGCCAGCTCGCACCTCGGTGACACCGGGGAGCTGTTTTTT.

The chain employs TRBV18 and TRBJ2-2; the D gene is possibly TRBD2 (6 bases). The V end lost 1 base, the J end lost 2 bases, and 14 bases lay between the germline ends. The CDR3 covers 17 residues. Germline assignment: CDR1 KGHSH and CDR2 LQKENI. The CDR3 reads CASSPRGAATNTGELFF. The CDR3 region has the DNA TGTGCCAGCTCACCACGCGGGGCAGCTACAAACACCGGGGAGCTGTTTTTT.